What follows are 31 T cell receptor beta chains derived from one specimen sequenced in a study of blood T cell repertoires in COVID-19. The method was immunoSEQ multiplex PCR; TCRdb's version includes in-frame clones alone and lacks a portion of them. This sample has about 220,000 clones, with about four fifths found just once. The sequencing sample was made of peripheral blood. These receptors were collected from a woman in her 30s who had recovered from COVID-19.

This chain links TRBV9 with TRBJ1-3, with TRBD1 matching 7 bases. Germline CDR1 reads SGDLS; CDR2 reads YYNGEE. The CDR3 has 16 amino acids. J gave up 2 bases and V 4 bases, and 9 bases lay outside the gene matches. The CDR3 nucleotides read TGTGCCAGCAGCCCCCCGTCCGGGACAGCTGGAAACACCATATATTTT. This codes for CASSPPSGTAGNTIYF. The variable domain in full, completed from reference TRBV9 and TRBJ1-3, reads DSGVTQTPKHLITATGQRVTLRCSPRSGDLSVYWYQQSLDQGLQFLIQYYNGEERAKGNILERFSAQQFPDLHSELNLSSLELGDSALYFCASSPPSGTAGNTIYFGEGSWLTVV.

V usage is TRBV5-8 and J usage is TRBJ2-7; 10 nucleotides align to TRBD1. The V gene's germline CDR1 is SGHTS and CDR2 YDEGEE. V shed 4 bases and J 7 bases; nucleotides not matched to a gene: 8. The CDR3 is 14 residues long. CDR3 residues: CASSQDRGQGEQYF. In DNA form, the CDR3 reads TGTGCCAGCAGCCAAGACAGGGGGCAAGGTGAGCAGTACTTC.

The J gene is TRBJ2-7, the V gene TRBV24-1; D gene uncertain. In germline, CDR1 is KGHDR, CDR2 SFDVKD. This CDR3 contains 13 residues. Trimming took 4 bases from V and 4 from J, leaving 10 bases between them. The CDR3 loop is CATSDRYTYEQYF. DNA for the CDR3: TGTGCCACCAGTGACAGATACACATACGAGCAGTACTTC.

The chain has TRBV12-3 or TRBV12-4 and TRBJ1-6; D call uncertain. The CDR3 covers 12 residues. V lost 3 bases to trimming and J lost 7 bases, with 4 bases between them. CDR3 residues: CASSFGNSPLHF. CDR3 coding DNA: TGTGCCAGCAGTTTCGGGAATTCACCCCTCCACTTT.

The chain joins TRBV7-2 to TRBJ1-3; 9 bases align to TRBD1. The CDR3 totals 14 residues. The V segment lost 4 bases and the J segment 4 bases; nucleotides outside the gene matches: 2. CDR1 and CDR2 (germline): SGHTA, FQGNSA. The CDR3 reads CASSSGTGGNTIYF. DNA for the CDR3: TGTGCCAGCAGCTCCGGGACAGGGGGAAACACCATATATTTT.

Concerning this clone itself: Relative to the germline gene, one junction end is altered; a read error may explain this. The chain has TRBV6-5 and TRBJ1-1; D uncertain. The length of the CDR3 is 14 residues. Germline assignment: CDR1 MNHEY and CDR2 SVGAGI. The CDR3 sequence: CANSTSGWYTEAFF. The CDR3 bases are TGTGCCAACAGTACTAGTGGGTGGTACACTGAAGCTTTCTTT.

This chain connects TRBV3-1 (or the pseudogene TRBV3-2) to TRBJ2-7; tentatively, D is TRBD1 (6 bases). The CDR3 sequence is 13 residues long. Germline V gene data show CDR1 as LGHDT and CDR2 as YNNKEL (reference sequence). Trimming pared 4 bases from V and 3 bases from J, leaving 10 bases between. The CDR3 protein is CASSLPGVYEQYF. CDR3 coding DNA: TGTGCCAGCAGCCTACCAGGGGTCTACGAGCAGTACTTC.

The CDR3 is CASSSPGANTEAFF. As DNA, the CDR3 is TGTGCCAGCAGCTCGCCGGGAGCGAACACTGAAGCTTTCTTT. The V gene is TRBV5-6, the J gene TRBJ1-1; no reliable D call. In germline, CDR1 is SGHDT, CDR2 YYEEEE. The CDR3 sequence is 14 residues long. Trimming shortened V by 3 bases and J by 1 base, and 10 bases separated the two germline ends.

The J gene is TRBJ2-7, the V gene TRBV4-1; 7 bases agree with TRBD2. Trimming at V came to 4 bases and at J to 6 bases, leaving 6 bases not matched to a gene. The length of the CDR3 is 13 residues. CDR1 is MGHRA, CDR2 YSYEKL, per germline. The CDR3 protein is CASSPASGGEQYF. The CDR3 nucleotides read TGCGCCAGCAGCCCGGCTAGCGGAGGCGAGCAGTACTTC.

V and J are TRBV10-1 and TRBJ1-4, with 7 positions matching TRBD1. With 4 bases clipped from V and 7 bases from J, the junction kept 6 bases outside the gene matches. The CDR3 extends over 14 amino acids. Germline CDR1 WNHNN, CDR2 SYGVQD (reference sequence). The CDR3 spells CASSVGGDGEKLFF. The CDR3 DNA is TGCGCCAGCAGTGTAGGGGGCGACGGTGAAAAACTGTTTTTT.

This clone was detected only once. This chain links TRBV28 with TRBJ1-1; 9 positions agree with TRBD1. With V trimmed by 3 bases and J by 5 bases, 13 bases remained unmatched. Germline V gene sequence: CDR1 MDHEN, CDR2 SYDVKM. CDR3 length equals 17 residues. CDR3 bases: TGTGCCAGCAGTTTTTCGCCAAGGGACAGGGTGGGGACTGAAGCTTTCTTT. This translates into CASSFSPRDRVGTEAFF.

This chain links TRBV5-1 with TRBJ2-5; 9 bases are a match to TRBD1. Germline V gives CDR1 SGHRS, CDR2 YFSETQ. J gave up 3 bases and V 0 bases, and 0 bases lay outside the gene matches. The CDR3 is 14 amino acids. The CDR3, as DNA: TGCGCCAGCAGCTTGGGACAGGGGGAAGAGACCCAGTACTTC. Translation: CASSLGQGEETQYF.

This sequence joins TRBV5-1 and TRBJ2-7; 9 bases agree with TRBD1. This CDR3 spans 15 amino acids. Trimming at V came to 0 bases and at J to 5 bases, leaving 6 bases not matched to a gene. Germline V gene lookup returns CDR1 SGHRS and CDR2 YFSETQ. The CDR3 nucleotides are TGCGCCAGCAGCTTGGCGAGGGGACAGGGTGACGAGCAGTACTTC. Protein: CASSLARGQGDEQYF.

The CDR3 DNA is TGTGCCAGCAGCGCCCCACTGGGGGCGCCTGGGGCCAACGTCCTGACTTTC. This encodes CASSAPLGAPGANVLTF. The chain links TRBV27 to TRBJ2-6; D is possibly TRBD1 (6 bases). With 6 bases removed from V and 2 bases from J, the gap between germline ends came to 17 bases. Germline CDR1 MNHEY, CDR2 SMNVEV (reference sequence). This CDR3 has 17 residues. Full variable domain (outside the CDR3, taken from reference TRBV27 and TRBJ2-6): EAQVTQNPRYLITVTGKKLTVTCSQNMNHEYMSWYRQDPGLGLRQIYYSMNVEVTDKGDVPEGYKVSRKEKRNFPLILESPSPNQTSLYFCASSAPLGAPGANVLTFGAGSRLTVL.

V is TRBV28 and J is TRBJ2-1; 8 bases fit TRBD1. CDR3 size: 14 residues. Trimming removed 6 bases from V and 6 bases from J; junction bases left unmatched: 7. CDR1 is MDHEN and CDR2 is SYDVKM in the germline V gene. The CDR3 sequence: CASRNFDRGNEQFF. The DNA for the CDR3 is TGTGCCAGCAGAAACTTCGACAGGGGCAATGAGCAGTTCTTC.

The rearrangement uses TRBV5-1 and TRBJ2-7, with D possibly TRBD1 on 5 matching bases. V dropped 2 bases and J dropped 7 bases, with 13 bases sitting between them. CDR3 length: 13 residues. Germline loops: CDR1 SGHRS, CDR2 YFSETQ. The CDR3 reads CASSLLQGLEQYF. The CDR3 nucleotides are TGCGCCAGCAGCTTACTCCAGGGCTTAGAGCAGTACTTC.

The chain carries TRBV30 and TRBJ1-1; D not certain. The germline CDR1 and CDR2 sequences are GTSNPN and SVGIG (reference sequence). The CDR3 runs 13 residues. V gave up 2 bases and J gave up 0 bases, with 7 bases separating them. The CDR3 loop reads CAWSFQMNTEAFF. For the CDR3, the DNA is TGTGCCTGGAGTTTTCAGATGAACACTGAAGCTTTCTTT.

The J gene is TRBJ2-3, the V gene TRBV10-2, with 13 bases identical to TRBD2. CDR3 length: 17 residues. CDR1 WSHSY and CDR2 SAAADI come from the germline V gene. J lost 0 bases, V lost 6 bases, and 6 bases had no gene match. This CDR3 is CASRGGLAGLSTDTQYF. DNA of the CDR3: TGCGCCAGCAGGGGGGGACTAGCGGGACTAAGCACAGATACGCAGTATTTT.

The rearrangement joins TRBV2 to TRBJ2-5, with 8 bases identical to TRBD1. CDR3 size: 15 residues. With 5 bases clipped from V and 4 bases from J, the junction kept 9 bases outside the gene matches. Germline V gene data show CDR1 as SNHLY and CDR2 as FYNNEI. The CDR3 DNA reads as TGTGCCAGCAGTCTACGAGGACAGGGTATAGAGACCCAGTACTTC. Its protein is CASSLRGQGIETQYF.

The chain has TRBV13 and TRBJ2-7, with D perhaps TRBD1 (6 bases). Germline V gives CDR1 PRHDT, CDR2 FYEKMQ (reference sequence). Between the trimmed V and J ends, which lost 4 bases and 2 bases, there was a span of 15 bases. The CDR3 is 15 residues long. In nucleotides, the CDR3 is TGTGCCAGCAGCTCGATCGGCAGGGGCGCCTACGAGCAGTACTTC. It specifies CASSSIGRGAYEQYF.

CDR3 amino acids: CASSLTGGGSPLHF. The DNA for the CDR3 is TGTGCCAGCAGCCTGACAGGGGGTGGTTCACCCCTCCACTTT. The gene calls are TRBV6-5 and TRBJ1-6; 9 bases line up with TRBD1. Germline CDR1 and CDR2: MNHEY and SVGAGI. This CDR3 region has 14 residues. V was pared by 6 bases and J by 9 bases, with 6 bases of the junction left unmatched.

This clone turned up a few times. The genes are TRBV6-6 and TRBJ2-3; no firm D call. V lost 2 bases and J 0 bases, leaving 6 bases between the germline ends. The CDR3 extends over 14 amino acids. The germline V gene has CDR1 MNHNY and CDR2 SVGAGI (reference sequence). The CDR3 protein is CASSYVGSTDTQYF. The CDR3 DNA follows: TGTGCCAGCAGTTACGTCGGGAGCACAGATACGCAGTATTTT.

This sequence joins TRBV10-1 and TRBJ2-7, with TRBD1 matching 10 bases. The CDR3 spans 15 residues. Per germline, CDR1 WNHNN and CDR2 SYGVQD (reference sequence). J was trimmed by 2 bases and V by 6 bases; bases with no gene match: 7. The CDR3 here is CASSAGTGVTYEQYF. CDR3 coding DNA: TGCGCCAGCAGCGCCGGGACAGGGGTCACCTACGAGCAGTACTTC.

The chain recombines TRBV7-3 with TRBJ2-1; 8 bases agree with TRBD2. This CDR3 comprises 15 residues. Germline assignment: CDR1 SGHTA and CDR2 FQGTGA. Trimming cost V 5 bases and J 8 bases; bases outside gene matches: 11. CDR3 nucleotide sequence: TGTGCCAGCAGCCCGACGGGTAGCGGGAACGATGAGCAGTTCTTC. This gives the protein CASSPTGSGNDEQFF. Supplemented by reference TRBV7-3 and TRBJ2-1, the full variable domain reads GAGVSQTPSNKVTEKGKYVELRCDPISGHTALYWYRQSLGQGPEFLIYFQGTGAADDSGLPNDRFFAVRPEGSVSTLKIQRTERGDSAVYLCASSPTGSGNDEQFFGPGTRLTVL.

V usage is TRBV28 and J usage is TRBJ2-7; 10 nucleotides line up with TRBD1. Germline CDR1 MDHEN, CDR2 SYDVKM. The CDR3 extends over 14 amino acids. V was clipped by 3 bases and J by 6 bases; unmatched bases: 5. The CDR3 bases are TGTGCCAGCAGTTTTAGGGACAGGGGATCCGAGCAGTACTTC. Amino acids: CASSFRDRGSEQYF.

The chain joins TRBV30 to TRBJ1-1; 7 bases match TRBD1. CDR3 length: 15 amino acids. Germline assignment: CDR1 GTSNPN and CDR2 SVGIG (reference sequence). The J segment lost 1 base and the V segment lost 2 bases, leaving 7 bases of the junction unmatched. Written as DNA, the CDR3 is TGTGCCTGGAGTCACGCAAACAGGGGGAACACTGAAGCTTTCTTT. Its protein product is CAWSHANRGNTEAFF.

This clone was observed a few times. The chain uses TRBV7-9 and TRBJ1-5; 8 nucleotides align to TRBD1. CDR1 is SEHNR and CDR2 is FQNEAQ in the germline V gene (reference sequence). The CDR3 length is 15 residues. Trimming took 5 bases from V and 2 from J; bases not matched to a gene: 5. The CDR3, as DNA: TGTGCCAGCAGCCCAGAGACAGGGGGCAATCAGCCCCAGCATTTT. Amino acid sequence: CASSPETGGNQPQHF.

The chain uses TRBV28 and TRBJ2-1; the D gene is possibly TRBD2 (5 bases). The V end was cut by 4 bases, the J end by 2 bases, with 12 bases between. The germline V gene encodes CDR1 MDHEN and CDR2 SYDVKM. CDR3 length: 15 residues. CDR3: CASSSERQTYNEQFF. Written as DNA, the CDR3 is TGTGCCAGCAGTTCCGAGCGGCAAACCTACAATGAGCAGTTCTTC.

The chain joins TRBV30 to TRBJ1-2, with D possibly TRBD1 on 5 matching bases. The germline V gene encodes CDR1 GTSNPN and CDR2 SVGIG (reference sequence). This CDR3 has 13 residues. The V end lost 0 bases, the J end lost 7 bases, and 12 bases lay between the germline ends. The CDR3 sequence: CAWSVTRGFGYTF. Here the CDR3 DNA reads TGTGCCTGGAGTGTAACTCGGGGGTTTGGCTACACCTTC.

The chain carries TRBV24-1 and TRBJ2-7, with a weak D call TRBD1 (5 bases). The ends were cut back, 4 bases at V and 2 bases at J, with 11 bases in the middle. The CDR3 covers 14 residues. Germline-derived CDR1 and CDR2 are KGHDR and SFDVKD. The CDR3 reads CATSDSGHTYEQYF. Written as DNA, the CDR3 is TGTGCCACCAGTGACAGTGGACACACCTACGAGCAGTACTTC.

The gene calls are TRBV4-2 and TRBJ1-5; 8 nucleotides line up with TRBD1. V shed 0 bases and J 11 bases; nucleotides not matched to a gene: 6. The CDR3 length is 14 residues. Germline CDR1 LGHNA, CDR2 YNFKEQ. CDR3 in amino acids: CASSQDLNRGTQHF. As DNA, the CDR3 is TGTGCCAGCAGCCAAGATCTAAACAGGGGGACCCAGCATTTT.